The 23 T cell receptor beta chains below all came from one sample that was sequenced in a study of regulatory T cells in long-lasting Graves disease. Noted time point: persistent/refractory GD, antithyroid drugs over 5 years with positive TRAb. From PBMCs, RNA was extracted and then used to make the TCR library. HTBI primers from iRepertoire and Arm-PCR of CDR3 regions yielded the TCR beta libraries. TCRdb itself ran the multiplex PCR reads through MiXCR, one entry per CDR3 protein. The top ten clones hold 10% to 15% of a sample with a few hundred thousand distinct CDR3 sequences, 22% of them seen once. Here the sequenced sample was peripheral blood mononuclear cells (PBMCs), taken when the disease was refractory, from a patient treated with antithyroid drugs. The receptors were sampled from a female donor with Graves disease.

This clonotype has at least ten counts. The chain recombines TRBV28 with TRBJ1-1; D not certain. Germline CDR1 is MDHEN and CDR2 is SYDVKM. V was clipped by 3 bases and J by 1 base, with 15 bases between them. The CDR3 spans 16 residues. CDR3 loop: CASSFNRWRENTEAFF. CDR3 DNA: TGTGCCAGCAGTTTCAATAGGTGGAGGGAGAACACTGAAGCTTTCTTT.

The chain recombines TRBV11-2 with TRBJ2-2; 12 nucleotides agree with TRBD2. This CDR3 comprises 18 residues. Per the germline V gene, CDR1 is SGHAT and CDR2 is FQNNGV. The J segment lost 5 bases and the V segment lost 1 base, leaving 8 bases of the junction unmatched. This CDR3 reads CASSLGSSGRADTGELFF. CDR3 sequence (DNA): TGTGCCAGCAGCTTAGGGTCTAGCGGGAGGGCCGATACCGGGGAGCTGTTTTTT.

V usage is TRBV7-9 and J usage is TRBJ1-1; no definite D call. Trimming pared 4 bases from V and 5 bases from J, leaving 8 bases between. Germline V gene sequence: CDR1 SEHNR, CDR2 FQNEAQ (reference sequence). The CDR3 spans 12 residues. The CDR3: CASSWEGTEAFF. CDR3 sequence (DNA): TGTGCCAGCAGCTGGGAGGGAACTGAAGCTTTCTTT.

This clonotype has a handful of counts. The genes are TRBV20-1 and TRBJ2-7; D is unresolved. The CDR3 is made up of 12 amino acids. The germline V gene has CDR1 DFQATT and CDR2 SNEGSKA (reference sequence). V was shortened by 0 bases and J by 6 bases, with 9 bases between the two germline ends. The DNA for the CDR3 is TGCAGTGCTAGAGATTCTGGGTCCGAGCAGTACTTC. This translates into CSARDSGSEQYF.

There are a few counts of this clonotype. The chain links TRBV27 to TRBJ1-2, with TRBD1 matching over 7 bases. CDR1 is MNHEY, CDR2 SMNVEV, per germline (reference sequence). The CDR3 extends over 14 amino acids. Trimming cost V 6 bases and J 8 bases; bases outside gene matches: 12. The CDR3 spells CASSLLQGSWGYTF. Written as DNA, the CDR3 is TGTGCCAGCAGCCTCCTACAGGGGTCCTGGGGCTACACCTTC.

This chain joins TRBV12-5 and TRBJ2-3; 9 bases match TRBD1. Unmatched junction bases numbered 16, after V lost 8 bases and J lost 4 bases. Germline CDR1 LGHNT, CDR2 FRNRAP. This CDR3 has 17 residues. The CDR3 sequence is CASTPGVGQGIPDTQYF. CDR3 coding DNA: TGTGCTAGTACGCCCGGAGTTGGACAGGGGATCCCAGATACGCAGTATTTT.

This clonotype was seen once. A much larger clone differs from this one at a single base, so this may be a read error. The chain links TRBV11-3 to TRBJ1-1; possibly TRBD1 for D (5 bases). The CDR3 spans 14 residues. Trimming took off 8 bases at V and 0 bases at J, with 13 bases between the two ends. CDR1 is SGHNT, CDR2 YENEEA, per germline. Here the CDR3 DNA reads TGTGCCAGCGGGGGGGGGTCCATGAACACTGAAGCTTTCTTT. It codes for CASGGGSMNTEAFF.

CDR3 residues: CASSTPGNYGYTF. The CDR3 DNA is TGTGCCAGCAGCACACCGGGAAACTATGGCTACACCTTC. The rearrangement uses TRBV7-9 and TRBJ1-2; the D is unclear. The CDR3 is made up of 13 amino acids. Germline-derived CDR1 and CDR2 are SEHNR and FQNEAQ (reference sequence). Trimming left V 5 bases short and J 2 bases short, with 9 bases between.

This clonotype was seen ten or more times. This CDR3 is CASNIGQGGGEAFF. CDR3 nucleotides: TGTGCCAGCAACATTGGACAGGGTGGAGGTGAAGCTTTCTTT. J is TRBJ1-1 and V is TRBV28; 8 bases align to TRBD1. The CDR3 has 14 amino acids. Losses at the gene ends were 7 bases for V and 7 bases for J; bases not matched to a gene: 11. Germline values: CDR1 MDHEN, CDR2 SYDVKM.

This clonotype came up many times. The rearrangement uses TRBV7-3 and TRBJ2-5; D is possibly TRBD1 or TRBD2 (6 bases each). CDR1 and CDR2 (germline): SGHTA, FQGTGA. Trimming left V 3 bases short and J 5 bases short, with 19 bases between. This CDR3 has 16 amino acids. CDR3 bases: TGTGCCAGCAGCTTGGGACGAGGGGGGACAATGGAGACCCAGTACTTC. It yields the protein CASSLGRGGTMETQYF.

This chain uses TRBV20-1 with TRBJ1-5, with D unclear. The germline CDR1 and CDR2 sequences are DFQATT and SNEGSKA (reference sequence). V shed 6 bases and J shed 3 bases, with 12 bases lying between them. This CDR3 comprises 13 residues. The CDR3 loop reads CSALTLNNQPQHF. The CDR3 DNA reads as TGCAGTGCCCTGACCCTTAACAATCAGCCCCAGCATTTT.

Worth noting for this clonotype: This is likely a read error, given that the CDR3 carries no conserved phenylalanine or tryptophan at its end. The chain employs TRBV2 and TRBJ2-7, with no clear D. Germline values: CDR1 SNHLY, CDR2 FYNNEI. This CDR3 is 14 amino acids long. Trimming took off 6 bases at V and 1 base at J, with 13 bases between the two ends. As DNA, the CDR3 is TGTGCCAGCAGGCCTGGGTCAGGATCCTACGAGCAGTACTCC. Its translation: CASRPGSGSYEQYS.

Only a few counts were recorded for this clonotype. V and J are TRBV6-1 and TRBJ2-2; 8 positions match TRBD1. CDR3 length: 17 residues. V lost 5 bases, J lost 7 bases, and 15 bases stayed unmatched. CDR1 and CDR2 from the germline V gene are MNHNS and SASEGT. Here the CDR3 reads CASSQTQGQGVHGELFF. The CDR3 coding sequence is TGTGCCAGCAGTCAAACCCAAGGACAGGGTGTTCACGGGGAGCTGTTTTTT.

This clonotype has more than one count but fewer than ten. This chain uses TRBV6-2 or TRBV6-3 with TRBJ2-7, with D possibly TRBD2 on 6 matching bases. Trimming left V 6 bases short and J 3 bases short, with 21 bases between. Germline lookup yields CDR1 MNHEY and CDR2 SVGEGT. This CDR3 region has 16 residues. The CDR3 sequence is CASRYGPSSGDYEQYF. The CDR3 DNA sequence: TGTGCCAGCAGATACGGGCCGAGTTCGGGAGACTACGAGCAGTACTTC.

This clonotype has just a few counts. This rearrangement joins TRBV7-3 to TRBJ2-1, with a possible D match to TRBD2 (5 bases). V shed 2 bases and J shed 1 base, with 9 bases lying between them. Germline CDR1 SGHTA, CDR2 FQGTGA. The CDR3 consists of 15 residues. This CDR3 is CASSLLLASYNEQFF. The CDR3 coding sequence is TGTGCCAGCAGCTTACTTCTAGCTTCCTACAATGAGCAGTTCTTC.

This clonotype was seen ten or more times. The chain combines TRBV12-3 or TRBV12-4 with TRBJ2-7, with 9 bases identical to TRBD1. This CDR3 is built from 15 residues. Germline trimming cut 5 bases from V and 6 bases from J; bases unmatched to any gene: 11. In DNA form, the CDR3 reads TGTGCCAGCAGTGACCCAAACAGGGGGCCAAGCGAGCAGTACTTC. Translation gives CASSDPNRGPSEQYF.

Many counts were recorded for this clonotype. The V and J genes are TRBV12-3 or TRBV12-4 and TRBJ1-2; 8 bases are shared with TRBD1. The V segment lost 2 bases and the J segment 8 bases; nucleotides outside the gene matches: 10. CDR3 length equals 15 residues. CDR3: CASSLTRQGARGYTF. DNA of the CDR3: TGTGCCAGCAGTTTAACGCGGCAGGGGGCGCGAGGCTACACCTTC.

The table lists this clonotype with a few counts. V and J are TRBV6-2 or TRBV6-3 and TRBJ2-7, with TRBD2 matching 7 bases. CDR1 and CDR2 from the germline V gene are MNHEY and SVGEGT. The trim removed 4 bases at V and 3 bases at J, leaving 12 bases unmatched. There are 16 residues in the CDR3. The CDR3 is CASSSSGVDLIYEQYF. CDR3 sequence (DNA): TGTGCCAGCAGTTCGAGCGGGGTGGATCTCATCTACGAGCAGTACTTC.

This chain connects TRBV4-3 to TRBJ1-2; D gene ambiguous. The CDR3 loop spans 16 amino acids. The germline V gene encodes CDR1 LGHNA and CDR2 YSLEER. V was pared by 0 bases and J by 1 base, with 12 bases between. CDR3 in DNA: TGCGCCAGCAGCCAAGATGGGAGAAAGTTTAACTATGGCTACACCTTC. This sequence encodes CASSQDGRKFNYGYTF.

J is TRBJ2-4 and V is TRBV30; D is possibly TRBD2 (6 bases). The V gene lost 5 bases and the J gene lost 9 bases, with 17 bases spanning the gap. Looked up from germline, CDR1 is GTSNPN and CDR2 is SVGIG (reference sequence). This CDR3 contains 13 residues. The CDR3 is CAWSRDPAGIQYF. The CDR3 nucleotides read TGTGCCTGGTCCCGGGACCCAGCGGGCATTCAGTACTTC. The full variable domain, with the rest looked up from reference TRBV30 and TRBJ2-4, is SQTIHQWPATLVQPVGSPLSLECTVEGTSNPNLYWYRQAAGRGLQLLFYSVGIGQISSEVPQNLSASRPQDRQFILSSKKLLLSDSGFYLCAWSRDPAGIQYFGAGTRLSVL.

This clonotype has more than one count but fewer than ten. V and J are TRBV7-2 and TRBJ2-7, with TRBD1 as a possible D gene (6 bases). From germline, CDR1 is SGHTA and CDR2 FQGNSA. The CDR3 is made up of 14 amino acids. The ends were cut back, 5 bases at V and 3 bases at J, with 14 bases in the middle. For the CDR3, the DNA is TGTGCCAGCAGCCCATCAGGGGTAGGCTACGAGCAGTACTTC. This codes for CASSPSGVGYEQYF.

This clonotype was picked up many times. This chain connects TRBV12-3 or TRBV12-4 to TRBJ2-2, with D tentatively TRBD2 (6 bases). V was shortened by 1 base and J by 1 base, with 10 bases between the two germline ends. The CDR3 sequence is 16 residues long. CDR3 in amino acids: CASSLGLAQNTGELFF. As DNA, the CDR3 is TGTGCCAGCAGTTTAGGGCTAGCGCAGAACACCGGGGAGCTGTTTTTT.

The gene calls are TRBV20-1 and TRBJ2-7; 8 nucleotides match TRBD1. The CDR3 runs to 16 residues. J gave up 3 bases and V 0 bases, and 10 bases lay outside the gene matches. Per germline, CDR1 DFQATT and CDR2 SNEGSKA (reference sequence). The chain's CDR3 is CSARDTGPTGGYEQYF. Here the CDR3 DNA reads TGCAGTGCTAGAGATACTGGGCCCACAGGGGGCTACGAGCAGTACTTC.